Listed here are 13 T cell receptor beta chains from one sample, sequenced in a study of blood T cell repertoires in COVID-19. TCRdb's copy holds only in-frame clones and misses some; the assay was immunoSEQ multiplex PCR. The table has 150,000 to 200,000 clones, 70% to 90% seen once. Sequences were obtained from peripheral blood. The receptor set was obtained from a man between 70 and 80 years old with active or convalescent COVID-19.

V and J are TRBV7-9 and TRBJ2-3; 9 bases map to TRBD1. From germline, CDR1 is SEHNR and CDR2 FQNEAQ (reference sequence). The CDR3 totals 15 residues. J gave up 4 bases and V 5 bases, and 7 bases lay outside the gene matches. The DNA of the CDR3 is TGTGCCAGCAGCCAGGGACAGGGAAGGTCAGATACGCAGTATTTT. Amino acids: CASSQGQGRSDTQYF.

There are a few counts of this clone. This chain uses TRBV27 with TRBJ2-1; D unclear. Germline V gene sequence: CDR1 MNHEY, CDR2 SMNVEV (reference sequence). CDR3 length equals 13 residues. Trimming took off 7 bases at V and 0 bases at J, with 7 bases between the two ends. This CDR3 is CASKSHSYNEQFF. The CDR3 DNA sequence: TGTGCCAGCAAATCACACTCCTACAATGAGCAGTTCTTC.

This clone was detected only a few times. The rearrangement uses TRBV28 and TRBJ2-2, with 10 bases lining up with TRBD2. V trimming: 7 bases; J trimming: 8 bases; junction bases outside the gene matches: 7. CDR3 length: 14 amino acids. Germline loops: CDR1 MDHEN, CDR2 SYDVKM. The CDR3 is CASKLTAGGGELFF. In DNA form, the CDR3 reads TGTGCCAGCAAACTAACAGCGGGAGGGGGGGAGCTGTTTTTT.

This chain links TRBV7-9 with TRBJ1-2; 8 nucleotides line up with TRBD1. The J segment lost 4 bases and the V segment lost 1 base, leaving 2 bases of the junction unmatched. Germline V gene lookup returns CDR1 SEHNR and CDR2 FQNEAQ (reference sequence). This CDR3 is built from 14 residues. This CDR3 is CASSLGQGAYGYTF. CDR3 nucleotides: TGTGCCAGCAGCTTAGGGCAGGGGGCCTATGGCTACACCTTC. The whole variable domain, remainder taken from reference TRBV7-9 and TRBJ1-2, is DTGVSQNPRHKITKRGQNVTFRCDPISEHNRLYWYRQTLGQGPEFLTYFQNEAQLEKSRLLSDRFSAERPKGSFSTLEIQRTEQGDSAMYLCASSLGQGAYGYTFGSGTRLTVV.

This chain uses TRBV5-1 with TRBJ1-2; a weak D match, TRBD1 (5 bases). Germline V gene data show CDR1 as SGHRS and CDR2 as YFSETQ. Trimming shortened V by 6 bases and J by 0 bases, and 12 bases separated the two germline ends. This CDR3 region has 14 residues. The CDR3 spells CASKISGTNYGYTF. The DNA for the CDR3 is TGCGCCAGCAAGATCTCAGGGACTAACTATGGCTACACCTTC. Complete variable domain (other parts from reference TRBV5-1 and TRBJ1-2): KAGVTQTPRYLIKTRGQQVTLSCSPISGHRSVSWYQQTPGQGLQFLFEYFSETQRNKGNFPGRFSGRQFSNSRSEMNVSTLELGDSALYLCASKISGTNYGYTFGSGTRLTVV.

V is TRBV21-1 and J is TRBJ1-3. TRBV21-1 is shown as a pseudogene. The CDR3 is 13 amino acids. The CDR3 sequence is CASSTQLGNTIYF. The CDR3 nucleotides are TGTGCCAGCAGCACCCAACTGGGAAACACCATATATTTT.

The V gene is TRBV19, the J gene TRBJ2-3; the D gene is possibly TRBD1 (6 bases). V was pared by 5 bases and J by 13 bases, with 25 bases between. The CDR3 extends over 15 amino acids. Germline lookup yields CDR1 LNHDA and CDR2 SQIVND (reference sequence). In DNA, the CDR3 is TGTGCCAGTAGTTCTGCTGGGACATCCCGGGTAGGGGAGTATTTT. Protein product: CASSSAGTSRVGEYF.

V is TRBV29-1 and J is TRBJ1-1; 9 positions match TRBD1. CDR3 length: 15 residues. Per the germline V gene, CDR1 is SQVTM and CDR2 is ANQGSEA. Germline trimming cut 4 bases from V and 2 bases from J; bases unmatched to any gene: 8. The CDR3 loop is CSVAPGTGINTEAFF. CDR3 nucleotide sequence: TGCAGCGTTGCCCCAGGGACAGGGATTAACACTGAAGCTTTCTTT.

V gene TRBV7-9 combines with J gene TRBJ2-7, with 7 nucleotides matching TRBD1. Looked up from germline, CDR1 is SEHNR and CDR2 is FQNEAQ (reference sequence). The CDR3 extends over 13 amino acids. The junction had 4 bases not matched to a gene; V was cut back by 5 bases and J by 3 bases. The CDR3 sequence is CASSPRQGYEQYF. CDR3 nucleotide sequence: TGTGCCAGCAGCCCACGACAGGGCTACGAGCAGTACTTC. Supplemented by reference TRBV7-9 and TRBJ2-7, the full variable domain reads DTGVSQNPRHKITKRGQNVTFRCDPISEHNRLYWYRQTLGQGPEFLTYFQNEAQLEKSRLLSDRFSAERPKGSFSTLEIQRTEQGDSAMYLCASSPRQGYEQYFGPGTRLTVT.

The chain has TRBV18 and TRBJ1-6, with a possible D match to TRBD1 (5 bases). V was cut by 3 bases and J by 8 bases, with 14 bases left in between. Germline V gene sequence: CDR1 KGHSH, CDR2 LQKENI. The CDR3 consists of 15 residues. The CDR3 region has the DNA TGTGCCAGCTCACCTCTTGTGGCGGGGGATTCACCCCTCCACTTT. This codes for CASSPLVAGDSPLHF.

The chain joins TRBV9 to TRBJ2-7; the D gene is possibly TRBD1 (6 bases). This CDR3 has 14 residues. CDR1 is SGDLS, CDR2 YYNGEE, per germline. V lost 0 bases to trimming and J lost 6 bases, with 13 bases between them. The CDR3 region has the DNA TGTGCCAGCAGCGTAGGGGCAGGGGCAGCCGAGCAGTACTTC. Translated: CASSVGAGAAEQYF.

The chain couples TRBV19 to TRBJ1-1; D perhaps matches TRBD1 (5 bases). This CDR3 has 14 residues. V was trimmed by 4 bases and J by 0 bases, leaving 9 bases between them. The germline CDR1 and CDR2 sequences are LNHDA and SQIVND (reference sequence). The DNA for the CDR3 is TGTGCCAGTAGTACAGGGATCATGAACACTGAAGCTTTCTTT. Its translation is CASSTGIMNTEAFF.

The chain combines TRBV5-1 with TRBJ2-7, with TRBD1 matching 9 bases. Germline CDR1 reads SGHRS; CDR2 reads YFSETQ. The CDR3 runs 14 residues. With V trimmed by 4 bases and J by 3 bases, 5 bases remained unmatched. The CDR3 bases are TGCGCCAGCAGCAGCAAGGGACAGGGCTACGAGCAGTACTTC. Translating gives CASSSKGQGYEQYF.